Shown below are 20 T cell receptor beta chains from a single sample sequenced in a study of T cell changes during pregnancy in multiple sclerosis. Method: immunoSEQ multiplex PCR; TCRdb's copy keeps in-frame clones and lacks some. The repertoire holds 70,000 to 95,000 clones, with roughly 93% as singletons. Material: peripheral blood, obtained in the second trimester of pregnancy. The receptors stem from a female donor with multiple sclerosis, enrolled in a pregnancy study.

The CDR3 sequence: CASSLATEETQYF. CDR3 coding DNA: TGTGCCAGCAGCTTAGCTACTGAAGAGACCCAGTACTTC. The chain couples TRBV7-8 to TRBJ2-5; D call uncertain. Trimming cost V 0 bases and J 3 bases, with 5 bases left between them. The CDR3 spans 13 residues. Germline-derived CDR1 and CDR2 are SGHVS and FQNEAQ.

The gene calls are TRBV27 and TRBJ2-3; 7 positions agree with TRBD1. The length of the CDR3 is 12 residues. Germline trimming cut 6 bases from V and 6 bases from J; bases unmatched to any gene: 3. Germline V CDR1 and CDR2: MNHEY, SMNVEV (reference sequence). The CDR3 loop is CASRGGWDTQYF. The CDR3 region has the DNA TGTGCCAGCAGAGGGGGCTGGGATACGCAGTATTTT.

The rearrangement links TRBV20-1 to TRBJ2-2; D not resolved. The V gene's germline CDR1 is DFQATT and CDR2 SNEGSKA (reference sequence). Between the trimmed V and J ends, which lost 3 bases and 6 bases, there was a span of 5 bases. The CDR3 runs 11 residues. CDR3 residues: CSARRAGELFF. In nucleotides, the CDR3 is TGCAGTGCTAGGCGTGCCGGGGAGCTGTTTTTT.

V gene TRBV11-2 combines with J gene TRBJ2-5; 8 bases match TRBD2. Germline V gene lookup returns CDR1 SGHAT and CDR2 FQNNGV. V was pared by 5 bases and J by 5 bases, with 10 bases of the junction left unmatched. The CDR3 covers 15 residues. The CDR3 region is CASSQSSGGSETQYF. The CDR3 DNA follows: TGTGCCAGCAGCCAATCGTCGGGGGGGAGCGAGACCCAGTACTTC.

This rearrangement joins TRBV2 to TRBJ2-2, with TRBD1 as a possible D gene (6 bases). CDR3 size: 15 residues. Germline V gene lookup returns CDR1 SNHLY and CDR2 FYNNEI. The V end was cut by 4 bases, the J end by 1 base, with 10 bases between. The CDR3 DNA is TGTGCCAGCAGTGCCACGACAGGGAACACCGGGGAGCTGTTTTTT. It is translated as CASSATTGNTGELFF.

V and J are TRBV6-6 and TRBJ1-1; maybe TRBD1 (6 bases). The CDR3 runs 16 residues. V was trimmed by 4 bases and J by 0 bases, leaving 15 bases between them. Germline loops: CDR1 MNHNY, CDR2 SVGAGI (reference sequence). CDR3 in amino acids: CASSSRTGLMNTEAFF. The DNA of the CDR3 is TGTGCCAGCAGTTCCAGAACAGGGCTAATGAACACTGAAGCTTTCTTT.

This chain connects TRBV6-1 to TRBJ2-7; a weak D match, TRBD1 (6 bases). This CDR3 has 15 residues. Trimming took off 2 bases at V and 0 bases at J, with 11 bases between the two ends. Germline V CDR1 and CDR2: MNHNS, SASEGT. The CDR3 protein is CASSELPGVSYEQYF. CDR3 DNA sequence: TGTGCCAGCAGTGAACTCCCAGGGGTCTCCTACGAGCAGTACTTC.

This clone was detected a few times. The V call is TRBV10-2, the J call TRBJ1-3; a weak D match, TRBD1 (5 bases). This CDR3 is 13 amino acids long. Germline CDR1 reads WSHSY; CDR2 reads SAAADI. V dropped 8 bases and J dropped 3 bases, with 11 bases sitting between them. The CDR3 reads CASHGGGGNTIYF. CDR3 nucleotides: TGCGCCAGCCACGGGGGAGGTGGAAACACCATATATTTT.

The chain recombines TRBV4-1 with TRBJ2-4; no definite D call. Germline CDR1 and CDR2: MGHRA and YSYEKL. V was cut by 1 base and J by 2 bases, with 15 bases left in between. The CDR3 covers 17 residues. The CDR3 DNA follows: TGCGCCAGCAGCCAAGGATCGCTATTAAATACCAAAAACATTCAGTACTTC. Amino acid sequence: CASSQGSLLNTKNIQYF.

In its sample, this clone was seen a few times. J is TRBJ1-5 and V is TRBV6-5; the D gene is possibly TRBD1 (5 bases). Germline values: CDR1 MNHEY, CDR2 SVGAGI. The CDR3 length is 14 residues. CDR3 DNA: TGTGCATGGGGGGAAAGTTGGGGCAATCAGCCCCAGCATTTT. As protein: CAWGESWGNQPQHF.

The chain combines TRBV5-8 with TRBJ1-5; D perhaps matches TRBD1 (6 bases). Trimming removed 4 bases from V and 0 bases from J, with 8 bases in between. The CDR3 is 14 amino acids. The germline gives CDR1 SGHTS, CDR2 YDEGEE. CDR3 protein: CASSQGHSNQPQHF. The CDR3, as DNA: TGTGCCAGCAGCCAGGGGCATAGCAATCAGCCCCAGCATTTT.

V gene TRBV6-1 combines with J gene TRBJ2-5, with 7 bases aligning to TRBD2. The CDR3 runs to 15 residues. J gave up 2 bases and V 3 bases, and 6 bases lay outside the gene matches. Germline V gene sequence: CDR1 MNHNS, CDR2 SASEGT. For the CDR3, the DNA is TGTGCCAGCAGTGATGGGGAGGGCCCTCAAGAGACCCAGTACTTC. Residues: CASSDGEGPQETQYF.

The CDR3 nucleotides are TGTGCCAGCAGCTTCGGCCAGGGACTTGATGAAGCTTTCTTT. Translated, it gives CASSFGQGLDEAFF. The rearrangement links TRBV11-2 to TRBJ1-1; possible D gene TRBD1, 5 bases. V was shortened by 3 bases and J by 7 bases, with 15 bases between the two germline ends. The CDR3 runs 14 residues. Germline CDR1 is SGHAT and CDR2 is FQNNGV.

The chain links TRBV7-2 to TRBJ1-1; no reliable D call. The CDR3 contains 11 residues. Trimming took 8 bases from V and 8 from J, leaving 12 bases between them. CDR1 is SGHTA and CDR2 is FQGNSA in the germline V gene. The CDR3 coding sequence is TGTGCCAGCGGCCATATACAGGAAGCTTTCTTT. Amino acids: CASGHIQEAFF.

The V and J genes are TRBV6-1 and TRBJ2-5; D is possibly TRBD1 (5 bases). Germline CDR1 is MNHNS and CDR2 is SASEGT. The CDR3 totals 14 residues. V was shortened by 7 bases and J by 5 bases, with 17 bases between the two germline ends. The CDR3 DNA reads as TGTGCCAGCACCCAAGGCATGGGGCGGGAGACCCAGTACTTC. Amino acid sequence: CASTQGMGRETQYF.

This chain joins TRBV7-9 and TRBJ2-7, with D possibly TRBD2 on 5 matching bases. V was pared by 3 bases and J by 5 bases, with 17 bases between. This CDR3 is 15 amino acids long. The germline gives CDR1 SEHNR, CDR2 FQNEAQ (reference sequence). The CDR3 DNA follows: TGTGCCAGCAGCTTCAGAGGGTCTAGCTTGGACGAGCAGTACTTC. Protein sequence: CASSFRGSSLDEQYF. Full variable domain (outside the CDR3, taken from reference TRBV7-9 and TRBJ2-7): DTGVSQNPRHKITKRGQNVTFRCDPISEHNRLYWYRQTLGQGPEFLTYFQNEAQLEKSRLLSDRFSAERPKGSFSTLEIQRTEQGDSAMYLCASSFRGSSLDEQYFGPGTRLTVT.

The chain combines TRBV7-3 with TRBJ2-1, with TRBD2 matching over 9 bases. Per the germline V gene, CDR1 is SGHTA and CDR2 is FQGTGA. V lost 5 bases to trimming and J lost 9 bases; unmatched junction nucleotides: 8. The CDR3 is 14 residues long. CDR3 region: CASSPGTSTGEQFF. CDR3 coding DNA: TGTGCCAGCAGCCCCGGGACTAGCACCGGTGAGCAGTTCTTC.

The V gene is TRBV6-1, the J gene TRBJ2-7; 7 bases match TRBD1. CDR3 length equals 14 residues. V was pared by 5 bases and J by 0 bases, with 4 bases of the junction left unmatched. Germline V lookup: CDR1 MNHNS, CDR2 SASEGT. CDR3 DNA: TGTGCCAGCAGTCTGTGGACAGGCTCCTACGAGCAGTACTTC. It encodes CASSLWTGSYEQYF.

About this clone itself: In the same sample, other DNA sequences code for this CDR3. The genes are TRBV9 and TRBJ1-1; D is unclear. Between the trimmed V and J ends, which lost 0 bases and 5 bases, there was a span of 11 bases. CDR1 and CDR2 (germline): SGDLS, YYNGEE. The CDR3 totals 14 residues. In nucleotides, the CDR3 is TGTGCCAGCAGCGTAGCCTCTGGAGGGACTGAAGCTTTCTTT. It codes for CASSVASGGTEAFF. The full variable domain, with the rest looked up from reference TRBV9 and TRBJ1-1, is DSGVTQTPKHLITATGQRVTLRCSPRSGDLSVYWYQQSLDQGLQFLIQYYNGEERAKGNILERFSAQQFPDLHSELNLSSLELGDSALYFCASSVASGGTEAFFGQGTRLTVV.

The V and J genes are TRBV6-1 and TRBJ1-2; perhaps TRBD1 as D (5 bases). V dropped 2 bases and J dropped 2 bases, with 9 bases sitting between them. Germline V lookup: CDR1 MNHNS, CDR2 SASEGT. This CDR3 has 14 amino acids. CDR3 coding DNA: TGTGCCAGCAGTGAACGTCGACAGAACTATGGCTACACCTTC. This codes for CASSERRQNYGYTF.